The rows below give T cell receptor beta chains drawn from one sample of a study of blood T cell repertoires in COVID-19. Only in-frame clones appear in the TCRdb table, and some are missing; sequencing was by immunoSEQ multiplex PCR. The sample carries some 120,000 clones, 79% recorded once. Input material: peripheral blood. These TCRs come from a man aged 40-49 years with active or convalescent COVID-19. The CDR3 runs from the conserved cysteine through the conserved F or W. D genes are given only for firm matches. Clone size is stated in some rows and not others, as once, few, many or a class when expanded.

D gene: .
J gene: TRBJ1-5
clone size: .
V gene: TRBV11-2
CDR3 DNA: TGTGCCAGCAGCCCAGATGGGGGGGTCAATCAGCCCCAGCATTTT
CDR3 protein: CASSPDGGVNQPQHF

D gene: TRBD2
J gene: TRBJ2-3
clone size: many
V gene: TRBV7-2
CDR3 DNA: TGTGCCAGCAGCTTCAGAGCGGGGGCCGGCACAGATACGCAGTATTTT
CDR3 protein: CASSFRAGAGTDTQYF

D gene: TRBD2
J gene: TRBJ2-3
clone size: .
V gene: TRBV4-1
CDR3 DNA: TGCGCCAGCAGCCAAGATGCCAGCGGGGGGGTTCGGGCGGATACGCAGTATTTT
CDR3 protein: CASSQDASGGVRADTQYF

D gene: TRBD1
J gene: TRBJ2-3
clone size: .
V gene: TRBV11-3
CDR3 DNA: TGTGCCACCAAGGGGGGACAGGGCACAGATACGCAGTATTTT
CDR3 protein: CATKGGQGTDTQYF

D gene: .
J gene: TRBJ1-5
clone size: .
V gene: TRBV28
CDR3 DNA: TGTGCCAGCAGTTTAGCCGGGTTCGGCAATCAGCCCCAGCATTTT
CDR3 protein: CASSLAGFGNQPQHF

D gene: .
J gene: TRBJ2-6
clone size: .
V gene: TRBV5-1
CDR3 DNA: TGCGCCAGCAGCCCCGGGACACTGGGAGCTGGGGCCAACGTCCTGACTTTC
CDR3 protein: CASSPGTLGAGANVLTF

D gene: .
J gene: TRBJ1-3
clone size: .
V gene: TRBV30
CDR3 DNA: TGTGCCCGGGACGCAGCTGGAAACACCATATATTTT
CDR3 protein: CARDAAGNTIYF

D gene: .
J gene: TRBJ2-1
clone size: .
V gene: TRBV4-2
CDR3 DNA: TGTGCCAGCAGCAACCTGGGGGCCGCAGAGGAGCAGTTCTTC
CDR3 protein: CASSNLGAAEEQFF

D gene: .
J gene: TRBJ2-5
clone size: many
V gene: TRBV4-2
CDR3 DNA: TGTGCCAGCAGCCAAGATTTCCGGGAGACCCAGTACTTC
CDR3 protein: CASSQDFRETQYF

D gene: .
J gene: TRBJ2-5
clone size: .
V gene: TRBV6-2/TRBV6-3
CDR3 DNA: TGTGCCAGCAGTTATGACTTAATAGAGACCCAGTACTTC
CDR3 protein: CASSYDLIETQYF

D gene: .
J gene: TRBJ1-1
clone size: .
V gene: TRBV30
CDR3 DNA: TGTGCCTGGAGGGGCACCAGGGGAACTGAAGCTTTCTTT
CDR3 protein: CAWRGTRGTEAFF

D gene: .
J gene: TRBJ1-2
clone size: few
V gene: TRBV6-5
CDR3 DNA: TGTGCCAGCAGTTACGCCAGGGATGGCGGCTACACCTTC
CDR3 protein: CASSYARDGGYTF

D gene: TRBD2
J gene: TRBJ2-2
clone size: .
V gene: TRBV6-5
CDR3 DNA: TGTGCCAGCGCCCGGGAGGGGGGGCGCCCCGGGGAGCTGTTTTTT
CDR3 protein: CASAREGGRPGELFF

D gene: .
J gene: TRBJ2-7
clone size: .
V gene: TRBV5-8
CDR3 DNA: TGTGCCAGCGGAACTTCCGGGGGGCCCCAGCAGTACTTC
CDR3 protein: CASGTSGGPQQYF

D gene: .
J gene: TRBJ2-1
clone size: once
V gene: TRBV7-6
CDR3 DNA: TGTGCCAGCAGCCCGTTTAGAGGTTCTGAGAGGGTCAATGAGCAGTTCTTC
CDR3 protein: CASSPFRGSERVNEQFF

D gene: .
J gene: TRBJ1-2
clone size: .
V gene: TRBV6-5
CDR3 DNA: TGTGCCAGCAGTTTTCTCAGTCCTTTCAATGGCTACACCTTC
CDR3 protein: CASSFLSPFNGYTF

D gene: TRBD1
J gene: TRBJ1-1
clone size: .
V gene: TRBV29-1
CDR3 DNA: TGCAGCGGAATCCGGGACAGGGTCACTGAAGCTTTCTTT
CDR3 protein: CSGIRDRVTEAFF

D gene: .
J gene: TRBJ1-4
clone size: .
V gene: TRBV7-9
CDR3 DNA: TGTGCCAGCAGCCCATTCACAGCCTCTAATGAAAAACTGTTTTTT
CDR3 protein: CASSPFTASNEKLFF

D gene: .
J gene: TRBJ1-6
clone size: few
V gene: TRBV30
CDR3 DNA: TGTGCCTGGAGTCCAGGGAATTCACCCCTCCACTTT
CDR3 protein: CAWSPGNSPLHF

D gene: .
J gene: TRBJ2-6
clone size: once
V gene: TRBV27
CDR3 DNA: TGTGCCAGCAGGATACTAGATTACCGCTCTGGGGCCAACGTCCTGACTTTC
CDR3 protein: CASRILDYRSGANVLTF

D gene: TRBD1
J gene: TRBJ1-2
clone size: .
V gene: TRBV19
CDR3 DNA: TGTGCCAGCACCGACCGACAGGGCTATGGCTACACCTTC
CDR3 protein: CASTDRQGYGYTF

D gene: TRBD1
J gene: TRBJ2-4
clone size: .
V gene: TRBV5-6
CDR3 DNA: TGTGCCAGCAGCTTGGTCGGGACAGGGAGAAACATTCAGTACTTC
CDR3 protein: CASSLVGTGRNIQYF

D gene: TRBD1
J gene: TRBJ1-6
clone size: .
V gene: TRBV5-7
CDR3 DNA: TGTGCCAGCAGCTTTACGGACAGGGGGAGCTCCTATAATTCACCCCTCCACTTT
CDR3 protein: CASSFTDRGSSYNSPLHF

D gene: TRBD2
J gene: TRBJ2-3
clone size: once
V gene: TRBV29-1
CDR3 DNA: TGCAGCGTCCAAGCGGCTAGCGGCCGGGATACGCAGTATTTT
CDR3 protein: CSVQAASGRDTQYF

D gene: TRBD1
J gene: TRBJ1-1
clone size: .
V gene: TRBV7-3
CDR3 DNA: TGTGCCAGCAGCATACTCAGGGGGACTGAAGCTTTCTTT
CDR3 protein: CASSILRGTEAFF

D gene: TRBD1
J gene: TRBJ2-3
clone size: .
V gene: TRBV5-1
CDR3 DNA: TGCGCCAGCGGGACAGGGGAAATAGCAGATACGCAGTATTTT
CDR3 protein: CASGTGEIADTQYF

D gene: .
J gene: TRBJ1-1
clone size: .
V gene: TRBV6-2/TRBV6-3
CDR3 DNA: TGTGCCAGCAGTTACCCTGTACAGGGGAACACTGAAGCTTTCTTT
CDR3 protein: CASSYPVQGNTEAFF

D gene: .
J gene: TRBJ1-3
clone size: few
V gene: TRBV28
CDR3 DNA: TGTGCCAGCAGTTTAGCGGGGTCGAGGCCCGGAAACACCATATATTTT
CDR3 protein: CASSLAGSRPGNTIYF

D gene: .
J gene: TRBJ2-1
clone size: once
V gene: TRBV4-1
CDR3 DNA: TGCGCCAGCAGCCAAGAACTGGGGGGAATAGACAATGAGCAGTTCTTC
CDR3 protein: CASSQELGGIDNEQFF

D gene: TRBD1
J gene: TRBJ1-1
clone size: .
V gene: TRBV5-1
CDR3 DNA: TGCGCCAGCAGCTCGGGACAGGGAAACACTGAAGCTTTCTTT
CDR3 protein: CASSSGQGNTEAFF

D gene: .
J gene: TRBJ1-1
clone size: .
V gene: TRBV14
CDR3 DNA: TGTGCCAGCAGCTTTAACCTCGGGAACACTGAAGCTTTCTTT
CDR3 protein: CASSFNLGNTEAFF

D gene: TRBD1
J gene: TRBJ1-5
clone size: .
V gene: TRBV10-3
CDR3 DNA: TGTGCCATCAGTCCGGGACAGGGGGACCAGCCCCAGCATTTT
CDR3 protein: CAISPGQGDQPQHF

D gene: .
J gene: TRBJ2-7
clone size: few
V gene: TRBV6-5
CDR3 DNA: TGTGCCAGCAGCCTTCTCAGGGGAGGGGAGCAGTACTTC
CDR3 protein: CASSLLRGGEQYF

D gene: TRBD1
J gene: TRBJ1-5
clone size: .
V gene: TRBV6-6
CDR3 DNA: TGTGCCAGCAGTTACTTGCCGGGACAGGCCAATCAGCCCCAGCATTTT
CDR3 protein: CASSYLPGQANQPQHF

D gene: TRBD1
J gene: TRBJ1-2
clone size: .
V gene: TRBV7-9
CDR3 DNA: TGTGCCAGTACAGCTAGCGGACAGGGCACCGGCTACACCTTC
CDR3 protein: CASTASGQGTGYTF

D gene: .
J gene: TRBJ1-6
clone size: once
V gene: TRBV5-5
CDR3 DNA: TGTGCCAGCAGTCATGTCGGGGGACCCCTCCACTTT
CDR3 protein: CASSHVGGPLHF

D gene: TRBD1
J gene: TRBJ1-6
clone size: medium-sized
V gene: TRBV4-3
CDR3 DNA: TGCGCCAGCAGCCTGGGGACAGGGACTTCACCCCTCCACTTT
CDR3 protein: CASSLGTGTSPLHF

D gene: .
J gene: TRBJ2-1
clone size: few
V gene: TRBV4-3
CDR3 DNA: TGCGCCAGCAGCCAAGATCGAACGAGGGGGGGCCAGTTCTTC
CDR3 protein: CASSQDRTRGGQFF

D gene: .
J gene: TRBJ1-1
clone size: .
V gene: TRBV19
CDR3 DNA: TGTGCCAGTAGTATCGACGCCCGGGACACTGAAGCTTTCTTT
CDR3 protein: CASSIDARDTEAFF

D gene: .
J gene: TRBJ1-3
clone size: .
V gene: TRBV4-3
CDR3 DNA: TGCGCCAGCAGCCAAGACTTCGACAGTTCTGGAAACACCATATATTTT
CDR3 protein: CASSQDFDSSGNTIYF

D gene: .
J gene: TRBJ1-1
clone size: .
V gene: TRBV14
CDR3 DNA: TGTGCCAGCACACGTGGGGGCACAGGGAACACTGAAGCTTTCTTT
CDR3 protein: CASTRGGTGNTEAFF

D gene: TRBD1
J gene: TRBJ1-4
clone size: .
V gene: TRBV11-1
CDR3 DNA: TGTGCCAGCAGCCCGGGACAGACTGAAAAACTGTTTTTT
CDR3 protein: CASSPGQTEKLFF

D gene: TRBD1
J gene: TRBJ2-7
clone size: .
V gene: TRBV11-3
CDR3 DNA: TGTGCCAGCACATCCGGGACAGGGAAAATCTACGAGCAGTACTTC
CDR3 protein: CASTSGTGKIYEQYF

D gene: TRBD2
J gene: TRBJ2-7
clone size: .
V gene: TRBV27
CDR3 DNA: TGTGCCAGCGGCCCCTGGGGACTAGCGGGAGCCTACGAGCAGTACTTC
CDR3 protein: CASGPWGLAGAYEQYF

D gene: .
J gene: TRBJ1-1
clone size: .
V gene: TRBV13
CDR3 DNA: TGTGCCAGCAGCTTAGGCGCCTCGGGGTTCAGGGAAGCTTTCTTT
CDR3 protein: CASSLGASGFREAFF

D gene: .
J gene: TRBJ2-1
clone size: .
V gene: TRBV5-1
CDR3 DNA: TGCGCCAGCAGCAGCCCCCCGGTGACCTACAATGAGCAGTTCTTC
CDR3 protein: CASSSPPVTYNEQFF

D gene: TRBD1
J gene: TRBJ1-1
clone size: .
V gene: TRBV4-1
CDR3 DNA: TGCGCCAGCAGCCAAGAACAGGGGGTTACCGAAGCTTTCTTT
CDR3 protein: CASSQEQGVTEAFF

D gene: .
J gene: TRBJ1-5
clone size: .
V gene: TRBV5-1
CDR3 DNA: TGCGCCAGCAGCTATACAGGGATCCAGCCCCAGCATTTT
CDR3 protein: CASSYTGIQPQHF